Listed here are 11 T cell receptor beta chains from one sample, sequenced in a study of T cells in localized non-small cell lung cancer. Profiled with immunoSEQ multiplex PCR; TCRdb holds only in-frame clones, not every one. Of about 24,000 clones in the sample, 92% were seen once. Here the sequenced sample was peripheral blood, taken before any cancer treatment. The receptors were sampled from a woman aged 35-70 years with stage I lung adenocarcinoma.

The chain has TRBV6-4 and TRBJ2-1; 8 bases agree with TRBD2. The ends lost 3 bases at V and 2 bases at J; junction bases unmatched: 3. The CDR3 is 15 amino acids. Germline-derived CDR1 and CDR2 are MRHNA and SNTAGT. Written as DNA, the CDR3 is TGTGCCAGCAGTGAGGTTAGCGGGACCTACAATGAGCAGTTCTTC. Amino acids: CASSEVSGTYNEQFF.

The table lists this clone with a count of one. The rearrangement joins TRBV6-1 to TRBJ1-5; D perhaps matches TRBD1 (5 bases). Germline V lookup: CDR1 MNHNS, CDR2 SASEGT. CDR3 size: 19 residues. Trimming left V 4 bases short and J 2 bases short, with 24 bases between. CDR3 sequence (DNA): TGTGCCAGCAGTGTCCCTGATCGGACAACCTACCAGGGCAATCAGCCCCAGCATTTT. The encoded protein is CASSVPDRTTYQGNQPQHF.

V is TRBV25-1 and J is TRBJ2-3; D is undetermined. Germline CDR1 reads MGHDK; CDR2 reads SYGVNS. Trimming took 0 bases from V and 4 from J, leaving 5 bases between them. This CDR3 comprises 13 residues. The CDR3 region has the DNA TGTGCCAGCAGTGAATACGGCCCAGATACGCAGTATTTT. Translated, it gives CASSEYGPDTQYF.

V gene TRBV6-5 combines with J gene TRBJ2-4; D not resolved. Germline CDR1 and CDR2: MNHEY and SVGAGI. Trimming took 2 bases from V and 8 from J, leaving 10 bases between them. The CDR3 is 13 residues long. CDR3 in DNA: TGTGCCAGCAGTTACACTGGACGAGACATTCAGTACTTC. It is translated as CASSYTGRDIQYF.

The rearrangement joins TRBV2 to TRBJ2-1; 9 nucleotides line up with TRBD1. This CDR3 region has 15 residues. The V and J ends lost 6 bases and 7 bases, in that order; junction bases with no gene match: 10. CDR1 is SNHLY and CDR2 is FYNNEI in the germline V gene. The CDR3 here is CASRARDRDINEQFF. CDR3 nucleotide sequence: TGTGCCAGCAGGGCCCGGGACAGGGATATTAATGAGCAGTTCTTC.

The chain joins TRBV18 to TRBJ2-1; perhaps TRBD1 as D (5 bases). CDR1 is KGHSH and CDR2 is LQKENI in the germline V gene. This CDR3 spans 15 amino acids. With 6 bases removed from V and 4 bases from J, the gap between germline ends came to 16 bases. The DNA of the CDR3 is TGTGCCAGCTCTACAGGTTCAAGGGAATACAATGAGCAGTTCTTC. Residues: CASSTGSREYNEQFF.

V gene TRBV2 combines with J gene TRBJ1-2; weak D call: TRBD1 (6 bases). The CDR3 covers 13 residues. V was shortened by 8 bases and J by 8 bases, with 18 bases between the two germline ends. From germline, CDR1 is SNHLY and CDR2 FYNNEI. This CDR3 reads CASPDSQGPGYTF. In nucleotides, the CDR3 is TGTGCCAGCCCGGACAGTCAAGGGCCGGGCTACACCTTC.

This clone occurred a few times. The chain combines TRBV28 with TRBJ2-2, with D hard to call. Germline assignment: CDR1 MDHEN and CDR2 SYDVKM. The CDR3 totals 15 residues. V lost 6 bases, J lost 7 bases, and 18 bases lay in between. Here the CDR3 DNA reads TGTGCCAGCAGAAAGGCCCTCGGTAGTGGCGGGGAGCTGTTTTTT. Translated: CASRKALGSGGELFF.

The V gene is TRBV7-9, the J gene TRBJ2-1; the D gene is possibly TRBD2 (6 bases). The V gene's germline CDR1 is SEHNR and CDR2 FQNEAQ (reference sequence). The CDR3 runs 15 residues. V was cut by 5 bases and J by 4 bases, with 15 bases left in between. The CDR3 DNA is TGTGCCAGCAGCCCACGACTAGACCTATACAATGAGCAGTTCTTC. The encoded protein is CASSPRLDLYNEQFF.

The gene calls are TRBV28 and TRBJ2-7; D unclear. Trimming left V 6 bases short and J 1 base short, with 16 bases between. The CDR3 length is 15 residues. CDR1 MDHEN and CDR2 SYDVKM come from the germline V gene. DNA for the CDR3: TGTGCCAGCAGCACTATTAGCTCGTGGTCCTACGAGCAGTACTTC. Translation: CASSTISSWSYEQYF.

This chain connects TRBV6-1 to TRBJ2-7, with 11 positions matching TRBD1. The ends lost 0 bases at V and 4 bases at J; junction bases unmatched: 2. The CDR3 extends over 15 amino acids. Germline V gene sequence: CDR1 MNHNS, CDR2 SASEGT. The CDR3 is CASSEAGTGGYEQYF. Here the CDR3 DNA reads TGTGCCAGCAGTGAAGCGGGGACAGGGGGGTACGAGCAGTACTTC.